This TCR beta chain was recorded in a study of T cell responses to AZD1222 COVID-19 vaccine. Study-wide points: Repertoires were obtained solely post-peak T cell response. Researchers report vaccine-associated CD4 TCRs spanning spike, with dominance at 160-218 and 743-854.

The germline gives CDR1 LNHDA, CDR2 SQIVND (reference sequence). Trimming stripped 5 bases from V and 6 bases from J, with 19 bases between. CDR3 length equals 15 residues. Points on this clone: What it recognizes is unknown.

Measured with immunoSEQ multiplex PCR; TCRdb has only the in-frame clones, and not every one. The table has approximately 150,000 clones, about nine tenths seen once; the top ten hold 1.5% to 2%. The source of this sequence is an adult in good health. The starting material was peripheral blood, obtained on day 0 of AZD1222 vaccination. V and J are TRBV19 and TRBJ1-2; unclear D gene. The CDR3 loop is CASSPRSWGRHGYTF. CDR3 DNA: TGTGCCAGTAGTCCCCGAAGTTGGGGAAGGCATGGCTACACCTTC.